This T cell receptor (beta chain) was found in a study of CD8+CD57+ T cells in acquired aplastic anemia. The CDR3 runs 13 residues. The V and J ends lost 3 bases and 4 bases respectively, with 10 bases between them. Germline-derived CDR1 and CDR2 are SGHRS and YFSETQ. CD8+CD57+ cell expansion had been shown by flow cytometry in patients chosen for sequencing. The patients all had a severe acquired aplastic anemia diagnosis. It was genomic DNA that served as the template for profiling TCR beta VDJ and CDR3. TCRdb called the reads again in MiXCR, with one record for every CDR3 protein. The sample includes about 180,000 distinct CDR3 sequences, less than 65% of them seen just once.

This TCR was sampled from a human donor with aplastic anemia. The V call is TRBV5-1, the J call TRBJ1-2; maybe TRBD1 (6 bases). Sequenced sample: sorted CD4+, CD8+, or CD8+CD57+ T cells (not recorded which) from PBMCs. CDR3 nucleotides: TGCGCCAGCAGCTGGGACAAGAGCTATGGCTACACCTTC. Translated, it gives CASSWDKSYGYTF. Full variable domain (remainder filled in from reference TRBV5-1 and TRBJ1-2): KAGVTQTPRYLIKTRGQQVTLSCSPISGHRSVSWYQQTPGQGLQFLFEYFSETQRNKGNFPGRFSGRQFSNSRSEMNVSTLELGDSALYLCASSWDKSYGYTFGSGTRLTVV.